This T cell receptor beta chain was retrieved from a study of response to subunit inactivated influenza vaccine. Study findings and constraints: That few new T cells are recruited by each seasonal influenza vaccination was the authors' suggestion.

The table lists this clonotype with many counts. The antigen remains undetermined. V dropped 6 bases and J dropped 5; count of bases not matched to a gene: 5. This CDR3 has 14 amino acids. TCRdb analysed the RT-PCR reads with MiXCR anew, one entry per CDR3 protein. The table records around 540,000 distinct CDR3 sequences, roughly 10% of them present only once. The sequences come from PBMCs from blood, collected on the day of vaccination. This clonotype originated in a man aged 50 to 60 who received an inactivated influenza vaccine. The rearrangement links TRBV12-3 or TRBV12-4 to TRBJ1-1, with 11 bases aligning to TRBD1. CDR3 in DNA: TGTGCCAGCAGCCCCGGGGACAGGGGGACTGAAGCTTTCTTT. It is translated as CASSPGDRGTEAFF.